Many counts were recorded for the clone carrying this TCR beta chain. Its specificity is unknown. Time point: newly diagnosed GD, antithyroid drugs for less than 3 months. The TCR library was made from RNA extracted from PBMCs. This sample is drawn from a study of regulatory T cells in long-lasting Graves disease. Assembly of TCR beta libraries relied on iRepertoire HTBI primers together with Arm-PCR of CDR3 regions. From the multiplex PCR reads, TCRdb called clonotypes with MiXCR, one entry per CDR3 protein. The sample lists about 460,000 distinct CDR3 sequences; around 13% were seen once. With 10 bases removed from V and 1 base from J, the gap between germline ends came to 11 bases. Germline V gene data show CDR1 as MDHEN and CDR2 as SYDVKM. This CDR3 region has 14 residues. General study findings and limits: Newly diagnosed Graves' patients exceeded persistent ones in TCR diversity.

The sample was also reused in another study, on T cells in Graves' hyperthyroidism and ophthalmopathy. That source adds: Hyperthyroidism was newly diagnosed in patients aged 18 to 65 (duration under 2 months). Using the HTBI primer set, a first-round RT-PCR was run on the TCR CDR3.

Sequencing was performed on peripheral blood mononuclear cells (PBMCs), taken at new diagnosis, from a patient treated with antithyroid drugs. The chain is built from TRBV28 and TRBJ2-6; D perhaps matches TRBD1 (5 bases). The receptor's source is a woman between 50 and 59 years old with Graves disease. The CDR3 sequence is CATKGFSGANVLTF. In DNA, the CDR3 is TGTGCCACCAAGGGGTTTTCTGGGGCCAACGTCCTGACTTTC.